Here is one T cell receptor (beta chain) with its context. No antigen is known for it. Profiling relied on immunoSEQ multiplex PCR, and the TCRdb table lists in-frame clones only, not all of them. The table records roughly 68,000 clones, roughly 90% of them present only once. Excluded were patients having autoimmune disease history or systemic immunosuppression. The sample comes from a study of OX40 agonist ivuxolimab in advanced cancers. Germline CDR1 LGHNT, CDR2 FRNRAP. The CDR3 extends over 14 amino acids. Trimming cost V 5 bases and J 7 bases, with 14 bases left between them. Whole-study findings and limits: Dose levels from 0.1 to 3.0 mg/kg saw CD4+ and CD8+ blood T cells expand clonally by week 6. Partial responders at 0.1-3.0 mg/kg had among the lowest clonal expansion.

This chain links TRBV12-5 with TRBJ1-4; maybe TRBD1 (5 bases). The TCR comes from an adult with an advanced solid tumor such as melanoma, head and neck, liver or kidney cancer. The source was CD4+ or CD8+ T cells sorted from blood, collected in a trial of the OX40 agonist ivuxolimab. The CDR3 nucleotides are TGTGCTAGTGGTGGGACCGCCACAGGTGAAAAACTGTTTTTT. This sequence encodes CASGGTATGEKLFF.